The next 17 T cell receptor beta chains were all read from a single sample in a study of control samples from healthy donors and cancer patients. Here immunoSEQ multiplex PCR was the method, and the copy in TCRdb shows in-frame clones only, minus some. The sample has some 64,000 clones; 80% to 90% are singletons. The sample comprised PBMCs. The origin of the receptors is a woman in her fifties or sixties with head and neck cancer.

The chain carries TRBV28 and TRBJ2-5, with TRBD1 matching over 8 bases. The CDR3 spans 15 residues. V dropped 3 bases and J dropped 7; count of bases not matched to a gene: 10. Germline CDR1 reads MDHEN; CDR2 reads SYDVKM. CDR3 nucleotide sequence: TGTGCCAGCAGTTTCCGGACAGGGCCGAGGGGGACCCAGTACTTC. This codes for CASSFRTGPRGTQYF.

This sequence joins TRBV19 and TRBJ1-2; 7 nucleotides agree with TRBD1. The CDR3 length is 14 residues. Trimming cost V 7 bases and J 5 bases; bases outside gene matches: 10. Germline V gene data show CDR1 as LNHDA and CDR2 as SQIVND (reference sequence). The CDR3 here is CASTQGGFGYGYTF. CDR3 bases: TGTGCCAGTACCCAGGGGGGTTTCGGGTATGGCTACACCTTC.

This clone was detected a few times. The V gene is TRBV7-6, the J gene TRBJ2-3, with TRBD2 identical over 11 bases. Germline values: CDR1 SGHVS, CDR2 FNYEAQ. This CDR3 contains 16 residues. V lost 4 bases, J lost 4 bases, and 7 bases stayed unmatched. CDR3: CASSSDSGGAADTQYF. The CDR3 DNA is TGTGCCAGCAGCTCCGATAGCGGGGGGGCTGCAGATACGCAGTATTTT.

The V call is TRBV28, the J call TRBJ1-2; the D gene is possibly TRBD1 (6 bases). Germline V gene lookup returns CDR1 MDHEN and CDR2 SYDVKM. The CDR3 covers 15 residues. V was shortened by 6 bases and J by 4 bases, with 18 bases between the two germline ends. Here the CDR3 reads CASREQGLEAYGYTF. The CDR3 DNA sequence: TGTGCCAGCAGAGAACAGGGACTTGAAGCCTATGGCTACACCTTC.

The chain links TRBV19 to TRBJ1-2, with D hard to call. V dropped 5 bases and J dropped 6 bases, with 16 bases sitting between them. The CDR3 sequence is 14 residues long. CDR1 is LNHDA, CDR2 SQIVND, per germline (reference sequence). CDR3 sequence: CASSRRTLINGYTF. CDR3 in DNA: TGTGCCAGTAGTCGACGGACTTTGATTAATGGCTACACCTTC.

To note about this clone: Other DNA sequences in this specimen translate into the identical CDR3. V and J are TRBV30 and TRBJ1-5, with D perhaps TRBD1 (5 bases). Germline V gives CDR1 GTSNPN, CDR2 SVGIG (reference sequence). The CDR3 loop spans 13 amino acids. Trimming pared 1 base from V and 1 base from J, leaving 5 bases between. CDR3 bases: TGTGCCTGGAGTGGGGGGAGCAATCAGCCCCAGCATTTT. Protein sequence: CAWSGGSNQPQHF.

J is TRBJ2-4 and V is TRBV7-2; tentative D call: TRBD2 (6 bases). The ends were cut back, 5 bases at V and 6 bases at J, with 11 bases in the middle. This CDR3 has 13 amino acids. Germline lookup yields CDR1 SGHTA and CDR2 FQGNSA. For the CDR3, the DNA is TGTGCCAGCAGCCCCAACGGGGGAAACATTCAGTACTTC. Amino acids: CASSPNGGNIQYF.

V is TRBV6-5 and J is TRBJ1-1; D is unclear. The CDR3 extends over 14 amino acids. Trimming stripped 6 bases from V and 1 base from J, with 12 bases between. Germline CDR1 MNHEY, CDR2 SVGAGI. The chain's CDR3 is CASRKEGSNTEAFF. CDR3 nucleotide sequence: TGTGCCAGCAGGAAAGAGGGTTCGAACACTGAAGCTTTCTTT.

This chain links TRBV29-1 with TRBJ1-1; a possible D gene is TRBD1 (5 bases). Germline V lookup: CDR1 SQVTM, CDR2 ANQGSEA. The CDR3 contains 13 residues. The ends were cut back, 7 bases at V and 0 bases at J, with 12 bases in the middle. CDR3 DNA sequence: TGCAGCGGGGGGGGACGGATGAACACTGAAGCTTTCTTT. This translates into CSGGGRMNTEAFF.

CDR3 amino acids: CASSLYEGISYGYTF. The CDR3 region has the DNA TGTGCCAGCAGTTTATACGAGGGAATTAGCTATGGCTACACCTTC. V is TRBV28 and J is TRBJ1-2; D unresolved. Germline CDR1 is MDHEN and CDR2 is SYDVKM. This CDR3 has 15 amino acids. Trimming removed 1 base from V and 4 bases from J, with 13 bases in between.

The chain uses TRBV28 and TRBJ1-1; a possible D gene is TRBD1 (5 bases). This CDR3 is 14 amino acids long. Trimming pared 5 bases from V and 0 bases from J, leaving 10 bases between. Germline assignment: CDR1 MDHEN and CDR2 SYDVKM. This CDR3 reads CASSRGGLNTEAFF. The CDR3 DNA follows: TGTGCCAGCAGTAGGGGCGGGTTGAACACTGAAGCTTTCTTT.

This chain uses TRBV5-1 with TRBJ2-7, with 9 bases identical to TRBD1. Germline CDR1 SGHRS, CDR2 YFSETQ. The CDR3 length is 16 residues. The junction had 9 bases not matched to a gene; V was cut back by 4 bases and J by 1 base. CDR3 loop: CASSTTGTGSSYEQYF. The CDR3 DNA follows: TGCGCCAGCAGCACGACCGGGACAGGGAGTTCCTACGAGCAGTACTTC.

The J gene is TRBJ1-1, the V gene TRBV7-9; 9 bases match TRBD1. With V trimmed by 4 bases and J by 0 bases, 9 bases remained unmatched. The germline CDR1 and CDR2 sequences are SEHNR and FQNEAQ (reference sequence). This CDR3 comprises 17 residues. The CDR3 DNA is TGTGCCAGCAGCTCGGGGACAGGGAAGACCGTGAACACTGAAGCTTTCTTT. It translates to CASSSGTGKTVNTEAFF. The full variable domain, rest sourced from reference TRBV7-9 and TRBJ1-1, is DTGVSQNPRHKITKRGQNVTFRCDPISEHNRLYWYRQTLGQGPEFLTYFQNEAQLEKSRLLSDRFSAERPKGSFSTLEIQRTEQGDSAMYLCASSSGTGKTVNTEAFFGQGTRLTVV.

The rearrangement links TRBV6-7 to TRBJ2-4; weak D call: TRBD2 (6 bases). TRBV6-7 is sorted into the ORF group, with uncertain function. The ends were cut back, 2 bases at V and 0 bases at J, with 8 bases in the middle. The CDR3 is made up of 15 amino acids. The CDR3: CASSYERVAKNIQYF. The CDR3 DNA is TGTGCCAGCAGTTACGAGCGGGTAGCCAAAAACATTCAGTACTTC.

In its sample, this clone was seen once. V and J are TRBV19 and TRBJ2-2; no firm D call. Germline CDR1 LNHDA, CDR2 SQIVND (reference sequence). The CDR3 is 13 amino acids. Trimming pared 0 bases from V and 6 bases from J, leaving 5 bases between. The CDR3 DNA is TGTGCCAGTAGTATAGACGGGCCCGGGGAGCTGTTTTTT. Amino acids: CASSIDGPGELFF. The variable domain in full, with the rest retrieved from reference TRBV19 and TRBJ2-2, is DGGITQSPKYLFRKEGQNVTLSCEQNLNHDAMYWYRQDPGQGLRLIYYSQIVNDFQKGDIAEGYSVSREKKESFPLTVTSAQKNPTAFYLCASSIDGPGELFFGEGSRLTVL.

The chain combines TRBV30 with TRBJ2-7; TRBD2 matches at 8 bases. Germline CDR1 GTSNPN, CDR2 SVGIG (reference sequence). The ends lost 2 bases at V and 3 bases at J; junction bases unmatched: 9. The CDR3 totals 15 residues. The CDR3 loop reads CAWSRVGGADYEQYF. In DNA form, the CDR3 reads TGTGCCTGGAGTAGGGTCGGGGGGGCCGACTACGAGCAGTACTTC.

The chain has TRBV28 and TRBJ1-2, with D possibly TRBD1 on 6 matching bases. The germline V gene encodes CDR1 MDHEN and CDR2 SYDVKM. Between the trimmed V and J ends, which lost 6 bases and 5 bases, there was a span of 13 bases. The CDR3 has 13 amino acids. The CDR3 spells CASSNWGAYGYTF. DNA for the CDR3: TGTGCCAGCAGCAACTGGGGGGCGTATGGCTACACCTTC.